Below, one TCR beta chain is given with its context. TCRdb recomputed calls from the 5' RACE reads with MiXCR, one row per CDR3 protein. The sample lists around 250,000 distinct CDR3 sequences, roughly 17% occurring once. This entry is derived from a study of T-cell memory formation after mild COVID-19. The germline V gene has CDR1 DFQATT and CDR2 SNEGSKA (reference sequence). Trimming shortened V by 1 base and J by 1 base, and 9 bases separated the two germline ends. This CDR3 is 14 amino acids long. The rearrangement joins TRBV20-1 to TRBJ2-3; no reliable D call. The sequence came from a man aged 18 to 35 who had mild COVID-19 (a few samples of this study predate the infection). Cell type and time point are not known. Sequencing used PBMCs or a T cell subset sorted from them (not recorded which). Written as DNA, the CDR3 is TGCAGTGCTAGAGTAGGGTACGGCACAGATACGCAGTATTTT. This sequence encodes CSARVGYGTDTQYF.